The 10 T cell receptor beta chains below were found in one sample sequenced in a study of blood T cell repertoires in COVID-19 (dated by TCRdb to 2020 to 2021). Library method: the immunoSEQ multiplex PCR assay. TCRdb stores this immuneACCESS table with in-frame sequences only. Part of the clones is absent; in the studies checked, under half of the shortfall reflects unresolved V genes, and no reason is known for the rest. Across this sample there are about 120,000 clones, with around 87% seen only once. Roughly 2.2% of the sample belongs to the ten largest clones. Sequencing was performed on peripheral blood. These receptors were obtained from a woman in her forties or fifties with acute or convalescent COVID-19.

This clone came up a few times. J is TRBJ1-2 and V is TRBV7-8; unclear D gene. This CDR3 has 16 amino acids. The V end lost 4 bases, the J end lost 4 bases, and 19 bases lay between the germline ends. Germline V lookup: CDR1 SGHVS, CDR2 FQNEAQ. CDR3 nucleotide sequence: TGTGCCAGCAGCTCTCGGTTATCCAAGCGCGGCTATGGCTACACCTTC. Translation: CASSSRLSKRGYGYTF.

This clone was recorded only once. This chain joins TRBV5-1 and TRBJ1-1, with TRBD1 identical over 9 bases. CDR1 and CDR2 (germline): SGHRS, YFSETQ. After removal of 7 bases from V and 3 bases from J, the junction contained 1 base not matched to a gene. The CDR3 runs to 12 residues. CDR3 residues: CASRTGDTEAFF. DNA for the CDR3: TGCGCCAGCCGGACAGGGGACACTGAAGCTTTCTTT. Based on the CDR3 plus reference TRBV5-1 and TRBJ1-1, the full variable domain is KAGVTQTPRYLIKTRGQQVTLSCSPISGHRSVSWYQQTPGQGLQFLFEYFSETQRNKGNFPGRFSGRQFSNSRSEMNVSTLELGDSALYLCASRTGDTEAFFGQGTRLTVV.

The chain links TRBV7-9 to TRBJ1-1, with no clear D. The CDR3 contains 13 residues. From germline, CDR1 is SEHNR and CDR2 FQNEAQ (reference sequence). The ends were cut back, 1 base at V and 9 bases at J, with 12 bases in the middle. The CDR3 region has the DNA TGTGCCAGCAGCTTAGGAGTACAGCCTAAAGCTTTCTTT. It yields the protein CASSLGVQPKAFF.

This chain joins TRBV5-4 and TRBJ2-7; 15 bases align to TRBD2. The ends lost 4 bases at V and 0 bases at J; junction bases unmatched: 5. The CDR3 extends over 17 amino acids. Germline-derived CDR1 and CDR2 are SGHNT and YYREEE (reference sequence). The CDR3 nucleotides read TGTGCCAGCAGCCGGGGGACTAGCGGGGGGCTCTCCTACGAGCAGTACTTC. The encoded protein is CASSRGTSGGLSYEQYF.

In nucleotides, the CDR3 is TGTGCCAGCAGCCTACCCCCCGGTAGCAATGAGCAGTTCTTC. This gives the protein CASSLPPGSNEQFF. The chain uses TRBV7-9 and TRBJ2-1; D unclear. CDR1 SEHNR and CDR2 FQNEAQ come from the germline V gene (reference sequence). V was trimmed by 5 bases and J by 6 bases, leaving 14 bases between them. This CDR3 has 14 residues.

The chain uses TRBV24-1 and TRBJ1-1; D call uncertain. The CDR3 consists of 13 residues. Germline CDR1 reads KGHDR; CDR2 reads SFDVKD. V lost 9 bases to trimming and J lost 6 bases, with 16 bases between them. Here the CDR3 DNA reads TGTGCCACCCCCTGGGAGGCCGGGGCTGAAGCTTTCTTT. Translating it yields CATPWEAGAEAFF.

In DNA, the CDR3 is TGCGCCAGCAGCACCGACAGGGGGTCGTCTAACTATGGCTACACCTTC. It encodes CASSTDRGSSNYGYTF. The rearrangement uses TRBV5-1 and TRBJ1-2, with TRBD1 matching 9 bases. The V gene end was trimmed by 4 bases and the J gene end by 0 bases; junction bases not matched to a gene: 7. Germline loops: CDR1 SGHRS, CDR2 YFSETQ. The CDR3 contains 16 residues.

The CDR3 reads CASSLVAGLDTQYF. The CDR3 DNA sequence: TGTGCCAGCAGCTTAGTCGCGGGACTCGATACGCAGTATTTT. The chain carries TRBV7-2 and TRBJ2-3; maybe TRBD2 (6 bases). The CDR3 is 14 residues long. The germline V gene encodes CDR1 SGHTA and CDR2 FQGNSA. V gave up 1 base and J gave up 6 bases, with 11 bases separating them.

The chain has TRBV18 and TRBJ1-2, with D perhaps TRBD1 (6 bases). The CDR3 contains 14 residues. V lost 3 bases and J 9 bases, leaving 17 bases between the germline ends. Per germline, CDR1 KGHSH and CDR2 LQKENI. In DNA, the CDR3 is TGTGCCAGCTCACCGGGGTCCCAGGGGAATCGCTACACCTTC. This sequence encodes CASSPGSQGNRYTF.

This clone has only a few counts. This chain connects TRBV11-3 to TRBJ2-2; D is ambiguous. The CDR3 spans 12 residues. The germline CDR1 and CDR2 sequences are SGHNT and YENEEA. V lost 5 bases, J lost 3 bases, and 4 bases lay in between. CDR3 amino acids: CASSPDTGELFF. The CDR3 region has the DNA TGTGCCAGCAGCCCGGACACCGGGGAGCTGTTTTTT.